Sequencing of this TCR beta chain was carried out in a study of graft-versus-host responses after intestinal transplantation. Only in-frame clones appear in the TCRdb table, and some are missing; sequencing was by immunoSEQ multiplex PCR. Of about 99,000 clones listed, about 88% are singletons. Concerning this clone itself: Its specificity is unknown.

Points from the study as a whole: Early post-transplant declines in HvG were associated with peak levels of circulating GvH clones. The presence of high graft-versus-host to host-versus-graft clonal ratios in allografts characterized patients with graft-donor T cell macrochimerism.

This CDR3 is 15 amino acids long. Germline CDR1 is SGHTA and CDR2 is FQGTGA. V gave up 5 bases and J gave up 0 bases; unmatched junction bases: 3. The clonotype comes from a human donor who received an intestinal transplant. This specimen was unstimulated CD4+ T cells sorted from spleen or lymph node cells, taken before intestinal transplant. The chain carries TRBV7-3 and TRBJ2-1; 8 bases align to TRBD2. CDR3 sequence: CASSITSGSYNEQFF. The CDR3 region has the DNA TGTGCCAGCAGCATTACTAGCGGCTCCTACAATGAGCAGTTCTTC. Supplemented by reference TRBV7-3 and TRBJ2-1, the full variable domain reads GAGVSQTPSNKVTEKGKYVELRCDPISGHTALYWYRQSLGQGPEFLIYFQGTGAADDSGLPNDRFFAVRPEGSVSTLKIQRTERGDSAVYLCASSITSGSYNEQFFGPGTRLTVL.